Listed here is a single T cell receptor beta chain. As yet, its antigen is unknown. The data are from a study of shared clonotypes between healthy human individuals. Study-level findings and limits: The researchers took only blood, and tissue repertoires probably look different. It was the non-shared clonotypes that had lower generation probabilities than clonotypes shared by all four donors.

Those who donated were healthy HIV-negative adults, with no recent acute infections or vaccinations reported. Profiled with immunoSEQ multiplex PCR; TCRdb holds only in-frame clones, not every one. The table has a few million clones, more than 90% seen once. The sequence was collected from a man between 18 and 29 years old in good health. Sequenced sample: naive CD4+ T cells sorted from blood. The sample's subset: CD45RA+ positively selected.

CDR3 sequence reads: CASSSGLFYEQYF. The CDR3 coding sequence is TGTGCCAGCAGTTCGGGACTATTCTACGAGCAGTACTTC. The chain joins TRBV6-5 to TRBJ2-7, with 7 bases fitting TRBD2. The CDR3 contains 13 residues. Germline CDR1 is MNHEY and CDR2 is SVGAGI. The V and J ends lost 4 bases and 3 bases, in that order; junction bases with no gene match: 3.